These 32 T cell receptor beta chains share one sample of origin, sequenced in a study of control samples from healthy donors and cancer patients. The table came from immunoSEQ multiplex PCR; TCRdb's copy has only in-frame clones and leaves some out. The sample lists roughly 100,000 clones; roughly nine tenths were seen once. Sequenced material: blood. These receptors all stem from a woman in her forties or fifties in good health.

The sample holds a few counts of this clone. The chain employs TRBV9 and TRBJ2-1; 9 nucleotides align to TRBD2. Germline lookup yields CDR1 SGDLS and CDR2 YYNGEE. V trimming: 4 bases; J trimming: 5 bases; junction bases outside the gene matches: 13. The CDR3 contains 17 residues. CDR3 in DNA: TGTGCCAGCAGCCCACAAGGGGTAGCGGGAGTAAACAATGAGCAGTTCTTC. This translates into CASSPQGVAGVNNEQFF. Together with reference TRBV9 and TRBJ2-1, the CDR3 gives the full variable domain: DSGVTQTPKHLITATGQRVTLRCSPRSGDLSVYWYQQSLDQGLQFLIQYYNGEERAKGNILERFSAQQFPDLHSELNLSSLELGDSALYFCASSPQGVAGVNNEQFFGPGTRLTVL.

The V gene is TRBV7-9, the J gene TRBJ2-1; no firm D call. Germline V gives CDR1 SEHNR, CDR2 FQNEAQ (reference sequence). This CDR3 comprises 14 residues. Between the trimmed V and J ends, which lost 7 bases and 6 bases, there was a span of 16 bases. The CDR3 reads CASNPLRSRNEQFF. In nucleotides, the CDR3 is TGTGCCAGCAACCCCTTGAGGAGTCGCAATGAGCAGTTCTTC.

The rearrangement uses TRBV5-1 and TRBJ2-7; maybe TRBD1 (6 bases). The CDR3 consists of 14 residues. V was trimmed by 0 bases and J by 5 bases, leaving 12 bases between them. CDR1 and CDR2 (germline): SGHRS, YFSETQ. CDR3 region: CASSLAQQGDEQYF. CDR3 nucleotide sequence: TGCGCCAGCAGCTTGGCGCAACAGGGAGACGAGCAGTACTTC.

The CDR3, as DNA: TGTGCCAGCAGTAGACAGAGCCCCGGGGGTACGCAGTATTTT. This translates into CASSRQSPGGTQYF. The chain combines TRBV6-5 with TRBJ2-3, with D tentatively TRBD2 (6 bases). Per germline, CDR1 MNHEY and CDR2 SVGAGI. The CDR3 is made up of 14 amino acids. V was clipped by 5 bases and J by 8 bases, with 17 bases between them.

The rearrangement uses TRBV3-1 (or the pseudogene TRBV3-2) and TRBJ1-4; D may be TRBD1 (5 bases). V lost 0 bases, J lost 2 bases, and 7 bases lay in between. The CDR3 covers 15 residues. The germline V gene encodes CDR1 LGHDT and CDR2 YNNKEL (reference sequence). CDR3 protein: CASSQEKGTNEKLFF. Here the CDR3 DNA reads TGTGCCAGCAGCCAAGAGAAGGGGACTAATGAAAAACTGTTTTTT.

The genes are TRBV5-1 and TRBJ2-1; possible D gene TRBD2, 7 bases. Per germline, CDR1 SGHRS and CDR2 YFSETQ. V was shortened by 5 bases and J by 7 bases, with 16 bases between the two germline ends. The CDR3 consists of 14 residues. CDR3 residues: CASSRVGGRNEQFF. In nucleotides, the CDR3 is TGCGCCAGCAGTAGGGTGGGGGGGCGTAATGAGCAGTTCTTC.

The chain carries TRBV11-2 and TRBJ2-2; D unclear. Trimming took off 5 bases at V and 7 bases at J, with 5 bases between the two ends. Germline CDR1 is SGHAT and CDR2 is FQNNGV. CDR3 length equals 11 residues. In DNA, the CDR3 is TGTGCCAGCAGCCTCCTCGGGGAGCTGTTTTTT. Translated, it gives CASSLLGELFF.

The chain is built from TRBV5-4 and TRBJ2-7, with D hard to call. Trimming left V 4 bases short and J 3 bases short, with 5 bases between. Germline V CDR1 and CDR2: SGHNT, YYREEE (reference sequence). This CDR3 comprises 11 residues. The CDR3 reads CASSDDYEQYF. As DNA, the CDR3 is TGTGCCAGCAGCGACGACTACGAGCAGTACTTC.

This clone came up a few times. This rearrangement joins TRBV7-9 to TRBJ2-7; maybe TRBD2 (7 bases). The germline V gene has CDR1 SEHNR and CDR2 FQNEAQ (reference sequence). The CDR3 runs to 15 residues. Trimming cost V 5 bases and J 7 bases, with 21 bases left between them. CDR3 coding DNA: TGTGCCAGCAGCGGCCTCTCCGGGGGGCGCTGGGAGCAGTACTTC. This gives the protein CASSGLSGGRWEQYF.

This chain links TRBV3-1 (or the pseudogene TRBV3-2) with TRBJ1-1; D is unclear. Germline loops: CDR1 LGHDT, CDR2 YNNKEL (reference sequence). Trimming took off 4 bases at V and 2 bases at J, with 8 bases between the two ends. There are 13 residues in the CDR3. CDR3 bases: TGTGCCAGCAGCCGGACGGGTAACACTGAAGCTTTCTTT. Its protein is CASSRTGNTEAFF.

A single count supports this clone. Written as DNA, the CDR3 is TGTGCCAGTAGTATAGGGGACTCCTCTGGCGTTTCGCAGTATTTT. This sequence encodes CASSIGDSSGVSQYF. V gene TRBV19 combines with J gene TRBJ2-3; weak D call: TRBD2 (6 bases). The CDR3 has 15 residues. Trimming pared 1 base from V and 10 bases from J, leaving 18 bases between. Germline CDR1 reads LNHDA; CDR2 reads SQIVND (reference sequence).

The chain couples TRBV5-1 to TRBJ1-6; D remains ambiguous. Trimming left V 0 bases short and J 5 bases short, with 15 bases between. The CDR3 has 17 residues. The V gene's germline CDR1 is SGHRS and CDR2 YFSETQ. This CDR3 reads CASSLGGRSTDNSPLHF. CDR3 coding DNA: TGCGCCAGCAGCTTGGGAGGCAGGTCCACTGATAATTCACCCCTCCACTTT.

The CDR3 loop is CASSLIPTSGVEETQYF. The CDR3 DNA is TGTGCCAGCAGCTTAATCCCCACTAGCGGGGTTGAAGAGACCCAGTACTTC. The rearrangement links TRBV7-3 to TRBJ2-5, with 10 positions matching TRBD2. V shed 1 base and J 3 bases; nucleotides not matched to a gene: 8. The CDR3 runs 17 residues. Germline CDR1 reads SGHTA; CDR2 reads FQGTGA.

This chain joins TRBV5-1 and TRBJ1-6; D uncertain. The CDR3 loop spans 15 amino acids. CDR1 and CDR2 (germline): SGHRS, YFSETQ. V lost 0 bases and J lost 4, with 8 bases in between. DNA of the CDR3: TGCGCCAGCAGCTTGGACGGCGGTTATAATTCACCCCTCCACTTT. Translated: CASSLDGGYNSPLHF.

The genes are TRBV6-6 and TRBJ2-5; D is unresolved. Trimming removed 5 bases at V and 5 bases at J, with 18 bases between. CDR3 length: 15 residues. Germline values: CDR1 MNHNY, CDR2 SVGAGI (reference sequence). The CDR3 nucleotides read TGTGCCAGCAGTCTTCGAACGGCCCCCACGGAGACCCAGTACTTC. Translating it yields CASSLRTAPTETQYF.

This chain connects TRBV6-6 to TRBJ1-1; no reliable D call. This CDR3 spans 11 amino acids. V was clipped by 8 bases and J by 0 bases, with 4 bases between them. Germline V CDR1 and CDR2: MNHNY, SVGAGI (reference sequence). CDR3 nucleotides: TGTGCCAGCTCCGTGAACACTGAAGCTTTCTTT. Amino acids: CASSVNTEAFF.

The CDR3 bases are TGTGCCACCAGCATTCTAGCATCCAGGGGGCTTGAAAAACTGTTTTTT. It specifies CATSILASRGLEKLFF. The chain recombines TRBV15 with TRBJ1-4; TRBD1 agrees at 8 bases. Germline CDR1 LNHNV, CDR2 YYDKDF (reference sequence). CDR3 length: 16 amino acids. V gave up 4 bases and J gave up 7 bases; unmatched junction bases: 11.

Comment on this clone: Compared with germline, one end of the junction differs, possibly owing to a read error. The chain is built from TRBV18 and TRBJ2-1, with D maybe TRBD2 (5 bases). Per the germline V gene, CDR1 is KGHSH and CDR2 is LQKENI. The CDR3 has 16 amino acids. CDR3 DNA: TGTGCCAGCTCACCCGTTTCGAGGCGGGCCAACAATGGGCAGTTCTTC. This encodes CASSPVSRRANNGQFF.

This sequence joins TRBV7-9 and TRBJ2-1, with 7 bases aligning to TRBD1. Germline trimming cut 5 bases from V and 7 bases from J; bases unmatched to any gene: 11. The CDR3 sequence is 15 residues long. The germline V gene has CDR1 SEHNR and CDR2 FQNEAQ (reference sequence). Here the CDR3 reads CASSLRTGGMNEQFF. CDR3 sequence (DNA): TGTGCCAGCAGCCTACGGACAGGCGGAATGAATGAGCAGTTCTTC.

The chain joins TRBV18 to TRBJ2-3; tentative D call: TRBD1 (6 bases). V lost 0 bases, J lost 2 bases, and 12 bases lay in between. CDR1 is KGHSH, CDR2 LQKENI, per germline. The CDR3 spans 16 residues. The DNA of the CDR3 is TGTGCCAGCTCACCACCTACAGGGTCTTACACAGATACGCAGTATTTT. Amino acid sequence: CASSPPTGSYTDTQYF.

The chain has TRBV20-1 and TRBJ2-7; 9 bases match TRBD2. This CDR3 has 15 residues. V was pared by 3 bases and J by 0 bases, with 6 bases of the junction left unmatched. Germline V gene lookup returns CDR1 DFQATT and CDR2 SNEGSKA (reference sequence). CDR3 in DNA: TGCAGTGCTAGTCCAGCGGGAGGCTCCTCCTACGAGCAGTACTTC. This sequence encodes CSASPAGGSSYEQYF.

This chain joins TRBV28 and TRBJ1-2; 7 bases line up with TRBD1. After removal of 6 bases from V and 7 bases from J, the junction contained 5 bases not matched to a gene. Germline lookup yields CDR1 MDHEN and CDR2 SYDVKM. The CDR3 consists of 12 residues. The CDR3 sequence: CASRTGVRGYTF. The DNA of the CDR3 is TGTGCCAGCAGAACAGGGGTCCGTGGCTACACCTTC.

Written as DNA, the CDR3 is TGTGCCAGCAGTAACGACAGGGTACGGCAGCCCCAGCATTTT. Translating gives CASSNDRVRQPQHF. The chain joins TRBV6-5 to TRBJ1-5; 7 bases line up with TRBD1. V was clipped by 5 bases and J by 7 bases; unmatched bases: 8. In germline, CDR1 is MNHEY, CDR2 SVGAGI. The CDR3 is made up of 14 amino acids.

The sample holds one count of this clone. The CDR3 is CASSIPGLYYGYTF. DNA of the CDR3: TGTGCCAGTAGTATTCCAGGGCTCTACTATGGCTACACCTTC. The V and J genes are TRBV19 and TRBJ1-2, with D possibly being TRBD1 (5 bases). Per germline, CDR1 LNHDA and CDR2 SQIVND (reference sequence). There are 14 residues in the CDR3. The V end was cut by 3 bases, the J end by 3 bases, with 11 bases between.

V gene TRBV5-6 combines with J gene TRBJ2-7; D gene ambiguous. The ends were cut back, 2 bases at V and 3 bases at J, with 12 bases in the middle. Per germline, CDR1 SGHDT and CDR2 YYEEEE. CDR3 size: 14 residues. The CDR3 region has the DNA TGTGCCAGCAGCTTAGGTGACGAGGTCTACGAGCAGTACTTC. Protein: CASSLGDEVYEQYF.

The V call is TRBV19, the J call TRBJ1-2; 7 nucleotides line up with TRBD1. This CDR3 region has 16 residues. J was trimmed by 4 bases and V by 6 bases; bases with no gene match: 14. The germline V gene has CDR1 LNHDA and CDR2 SQIVND (reference sequence). The CDR3 coding sequence is TGTGCCAGTAGCTCCGGGGGACAGACCTACCTCTATGGCTACACCTTC. This codes for CASSSGGQTYLYGYTF. The whole variable domain, filled in from reference TRBV19 and TRBJ1-2, reads DGGITQSPKYLFRKEGQNVTLSCEQNLNHDAMYWYRQDPGQGLRLIYYSQIVNDFQKGDIAEGYSVSREKKESFPLTVTSAQKNPTAFYLCASSSGGQTYLYGYTFGSGTRLTVV.

This clone has just a few counts. The CDR3 spells CASTYGTLGVNTEAFF. Here the CDR3 DNA reads TGTGCCAGCACCTACGGGACGCTCGGCGTGAACACTGAAGCTTTCTTT. V gene TRBV28 combines with J gene TRBJ1-1; D possibly corresponds to TRBD1 (5 bases). The CDR3 contains 16 residues. V lost 7 bases and J lost 0, with 18 bases in between. The V gene's germline CDR1 is MDHEN and CDR2 SYDVKM.

The rearrangement uses TRBV5-8 and TRBJ1-3, with D perhaps matching TRBD1 (5 bases). Germline lookup yields CDR1 SGHTS and CDR2 YDEGEE. The CDR3 contains 15 residues. Deletions cut 4 bases from V and 8 bases from J, with 19 bases between. CDR3: CASSPRGLRLDTIYF. In DNA form, the CDR3 reads TGTGCCAGCAGCCCACGGGGCCTTCGGTTGGACACCATATATTTT. Full variable domain (missing parts from reference TRBV5-8 and TRBJ1-3): EAGVTQSPTHLIKTRGQQATLRCSPISGHTSVYWYQQALGLGLQFLLWYDEGEERNRGNFPPRFSGRQFPNYSSELNVNALELEDSALYLCASSPRGLRLDTIYFGEGSWLTVV.

The chain uses TRBV6-6 and TRBJ2-2, with 7 bases identical to TRBD2. This CDR3 has 16 amino acids. V lost 10 bases and J lost 1; bases outside the gene matches: 12. The V gene's germline CDR1 is MNHNY and CDR2 SVGAGI (reference sequence). The CDR3 loop reads CATYPPGLLNTGELFF. CDR3 in DNA: TGTGCCACCTACCCCCCGGGACTACTGAACACCGGGGAGCTGTTTTTT.

The genes are TRBV5-6 and TRBJ2-1, with 15 bases that match TRBD2. This CDR3 is built from 16 residues. J was trimmed by 4 bases and V by 3 bases; bases with no gene match: 2. Per the germline V gene, CDR1 is SGHDT and CDR2 is YYEEEE. The CDR3 DNA reads as TGTGCCAGCAGCTGGGGGACTAGCGGGAGGTACAATGAGCAGTTCTTC. It is translated as CASSWGTSGRYNEQFF.

This clone was observed a single time. The V call is TRBV11-3, the J call TRBJ2-1; unclear D gene. The CDR3 covers 14 residues. Trimming left V 5 bases short and J 0 bases short, with 8 bases between. Looked up from germline, CDR1 is SGHNT and CDR2 is YENEEA. CDR3 sequence reads: CASSGLSSYNEQFF. The CDR3 bases are TGTGCCAGCAGCGGGCTTAGCTCCTACAATGAGCAGTTCTTC.

This sequence joins TRBV12-3 or TRBV12-4 and TRBJ1-5, with a weak D call TRBD1 (6 bases). V was pared by 6 bases and J by 4 bases, with 7 bases between. The CDR3 consists of 12 residues. The DNA of the CDR3 is TGTGCCAGCAGCCAGGGGAATCAGCCCCAGCATTTT. Encoded protein: CASSQGNQPQHF.